A selection of T cell receptor beta chains follows, all from one sample in a study of blood T cell repertoires in COVID-19. Measured with immunoSEQ multiplex PCR; TCRdb has only the in-frame clones, and not every one. The sample yields some 300,000 clones, 88% seen once. The specimen was PBMCs or T cells enriched from blood (not recorded which). Receptor source: a woman aged 30 to 39 who had recovered from COVID-19. Each CDR3 is given with its conserved first and last residue. A D gene is named only where the DNA matches it firmly. The size of a clone is reported for some rows only, either as once, few or many, or as a class for expanded clones.

>many|TRBJ2-2|TRBD1|TRBV7-7
TGTGCCAGCAGCTCAACTCGACAGGGGCCCGATCCCGGGGAGCTGTTTTTT
CASSSTRQGPDPGELFF
>-|TRBJ2-1|TRBD2|TRBV7-2
TGTGCCAGCAGCTTAGCGGGGGGGGACTCTTCCTACAATGAGCAGTTCTTC
CASSLAGGDSSYNEQFF
>-|TRBJ1-1|-|TRBV5-6
TGTGCCAGCAGCTTTAACCCAGGGGAAGGGAACACTGAAGCTTTCTTT
CASSFNPGEGNTEAFF
>-|TRBJ2-3|-|TRBV28
TGTGCCAGCAGTTTACTTCAGGGTGATATCACCGATACGCAGTATTTT
CASSLLQGDITDTQYF
>-|TRBJ2-7|TRBD1|TRBV29-1
TGCAGCGTTAGCAGGGGGTCCTACGAGCAGTACTTC
CSVSRGSYEQYF
>-|TRBJ1-6|TRBD1|TRBV2
TGTGCCAGCAGCGTGGGACAGAACTATAATTCACCCCTCCACTTT
CASSVGQNYNSPLHF
>-|TRBJ2-3|TRBD2|TRBV19
TGTGCCAGTAGTATCGGACTAGCGGGGACAGATACGCAGTATTTT
CASSIGLAGTDTQYF
>-|TRBJ2-1|TRBD1|TRBV19
TGTGCCAGTGGACAGGGTACCTACAATGAGCAGTTCTTC
CASGQGTYNEQFF
>-|TRBJ2-2|-|TRBV9
TGTGCCAGCAAAGCGGGGAACACCGGGGAGCTGTTTTTT
CASKAGNTGELFF
>-|TRBJ1-2|-|TRBV11-2
TGTGCCAGCAGCCCGGACTTTTACTATGGCTACACCTTC
CASSPDFYYGYTF
>-|TRBJ2-5|TRBD2|TRBV7-2
TGTGCCAGCCGGCGGGGGGGCCGGGAGACCCAGTACTTC
CASRRGGRETQYF
>-|TRBJ2-3|-|TRBV7-7
TGTGCTAGCAGCTCCTACCCTAATTTAGGGAGCGTCAAGGGTACGCAGTATTTT
CASSSYPNLGSVKGTQYF
>-|TRBJ2-3|-|TRBV7-2
TGTGCCAGCAGCTCTAGGGATACGCAGTATTTT
CASSSRDTQYF